These T cell receptor beta chains were read from a single sample in a study of T cell repertoires in cytomegalovirus infection. TCRdb ran MiXCR on the reads and lists one entry per CDR3 protein. This sample has about 260,000 distinct CDR3 sequences; approximately 8.3% occur once, and the top ten carry about 15%. The sequenced sample was PBMCs. Receptor source: a human donor in good health (CMV status not recorded). Some clones in this sample may be carry-over from other donors' samples. Each CDR3 is given with its conserved first and last residue. D genes are given only for firm matches. Expanded clones are given a class, and other clones once, few, many or no size at all.

v_call	d_call	clone_size	j_call	cdr3_aa	cdr3_nt
TRBV7-8	NA	many	TRBJ2-1	CASISWEYNEQFF	TGTGCCAGCATAAGTTGGGAGTACAATGAGCAGTTCTTC
TRBV6-6	NA	few	TRBJ1-2	CASVGASYGYTF	TGTGCCAGCGTGGGCGCCTCATATGGCTACACCTTC
TRBV11-2	TRBD1	NA	TRBJ1-2	CASSLAGAGGLAGYTF	TGTGCCAGCAGCTTAGCCGGGGCAGGGGGTTTAGCTGGCTACACCTTC
TRBV5-1	NA	NA	TRBJ1-1	CASSSQGTGTEAFF	TGCGCCAGCAGCTCACAGGGTACGGGCACTGAAGCTTTCTTT
TRBV11-3	TRBD1	many	TRBJ2-7	CASSPYEGQGVAEQYF	TGTGCCAGCAGCCCATACGAGGGACAGGGTGTCGCGGAGCAGTACTTC
TRBV7-9	NA	many	TRBJ1-2	CASSFPGAEYGYTF	TGTGCCAGCAGCTTTCCGGGGGCGGAATATGGCTACACCTTC
TRBV6-2/TRBV6-3	NA	few	TRBJ2-3	CASRETADTQYF	TGTGCCAGCAGAGAAACCGCGGATACGCAGTATTTT
TRBV27	NA	NA	TRBJ2-5	CASSSGLTETQYF	TGTGCCAGCAGTTCGGGATTAACAGAGACCCAGTACTTC
TRBV20-1	TRBD2	NA	TRBJ2-3	CSAPSGGATDTQYF	TGCAGTGCCCCTAGCGGGGGGGCGACAGATACGCAGTATTTT
TRBV7-9	NA	many	TRBJ2-7	CASSPRVGSYEQYF	TGTGCCAGCAGCCCGCGCGTAGGCTCCTACGAGCAGTACTTC
TRBV28	NA	many	TRBJ1-5	CASGIPSQPQHF	TGTGCCAGTGGGATCCCCAGTCAGCCCCAGCATTTT
TRBV27	NA	many	TRBJ1-5	CASSPRVGSGNQPQHF	TGTGCCAGCAGCCCCCGGGTAGGGTCGGGCAATCAGCCCCAGCATTTT
TRBV20-1	NA	many	TRBJ2-3	CSARSGGGTDTQYF	TGCAGTGCTAGATCAGGCGGGGGCACAGATACGCAGTATTTT
TRBV7-9	NA	few	TRBJ1-5	CASSFSGRVNQPQHF	TGTGCCAGCAGCTTTTCGGGCAGGGTCAATCAGCCCCAGCATTTT
TRBV29-1	TRBD1	few	TRBJ1-2	CSVFGTGAYGYTF	TGCAGCGTTTTTGGGACAGGGGCCTATGGCTACACCTTC
TRBV7-2	NA	many	TRBJ1-2	CASSLGQLTF	TGTGCCAGCAGCTTGGGGCAGCTCACCTTC
TRBV28	NA	many	TRBJ2-1	CASKDGNPGYNEQFF	TGTGCCAGCAAAGACGGGAACCCTGGGTACAATGAGCAGTTCTTC
TRBV14	NA	many	TRBJ2-1	CASSQVGLNYNEQFF	TGTGCCAGCAGCCAAGTGGGGCTTAATTACAATGAGCAGTTCTTC
TRBV28	TRBD2	few	TRBJ2-5	CASSFRLAGSQETQYF	TGTGCCAGCAGTTTTCGTTTAGCGGGGAGCCAAGAGACCCAGTACTTC
TRBV14	TRBD1	few	TRBJ1-3	CASSQGLDRGFGGNTIYF	TGTGCCAGCAGCCAAGGACTCGACAGGGGATTCGGTGGAAACACCATATATTTT
TRBV7-8	NA	NA	TRBJ2-5	CASSRDQQETQYF	TGTGCCAGCAGCCGGGACCAACAAGAGACCCAGTACTTC
TRBV18	NA	few	TRBJ1-1	CASSPATSGSPEAFF	TGTGCCAGCTCACCAGCGACGTCTGGTAGCCCTGAAGCTTTCTTT
TRBV7-2	TRBD2	many	TRBJ2-4	CASSLGARAGGGKNIQYF	TGTGCCAGCAGCTTAGGGGCAAGGGCGGGAGGAGGCAAAAACATTCAGTACTTC
TRBV7-2	TRBD1	many	TRBJ1-6	CASSSTTGRSNSPLHF	TGTGCCAGCAGCTCTACGACAGGGAGGTCAAATTCACCCCTCCACTTT
TRBV15	TRBD2	NA	TRBJ2-7	CATSRDGGAYEQYF	TGTGCCACCAGCAGAGATGGGGGGGCCTACGAGCAGTACTTC
TRBV6-2/TRBV6-3	NA	many	TRBJ2-4	CASSLFDRSAVKNIQYF	TGTGCCAGCAGCTTATTCGACAGGAGTGCTGTCAAAAACATTCAGTACTTC
TRBV6-6	TRBD1	many	TRBJ1-5	CASSYRGQGGNQPQHF	TGTGCCAGCAGTTATCGCGGACAGGGGGGCAATCAGCCCCAGCATTTT
TRBV7-8	TRBD2	many	TRBJ2-1	CASSPSGISYNEQFF	TGTGCCAGCAGCCCAAGCGGGATCTCCTACAATGAGCAGTTCTTC
TRBV7-6	TRBD1	many	TRBJ1-6	CASSLDQGADSPLHF	TGTGCCAGCAGCTTAGATCAGGGGGCAGATTCACCCCTCCACTTT
TRBV7-2	NA	many	TRBJ1-6	CASSLEGGSSPLHF	TGTGCCAGCAGCTTAGAGGGGGGAAGTTCACCCCTCCACTTT
TRBV15	NA	NA	TRBJ2-5	CATSSRRHQETQYF	TGTGCCACCAGCAGTCGCAGGCACCAAGAGACCCAGTACTTC
TRBV7-2	NA	many	TRBJ2-1	CASSTRDGRNEQFF	TGTGCCAGCAGCACGAGGGACGGGCGGAATGAGCAGTTCTTC
TRBV15	NA	many	TRBJ2-5	CATSREGRETQYF	TGTGCCACCAGCAGAGAGGGACGAGAGACCCAGTACTTC
TRBV19	NA	many	TRBJ1-1	CASRKQELNTEAFF	TGTGCCAGTAGGAAACAGGAATTGAACACTGAAGCTTTCTTT
TRBV7-2	NA	NA	TRBJ2-5	CASSLNRDWYF	TGTGCCAGCAGCCTGAACAGGGACTGGTACTTC
TRBV6-1	NA	many	TRBJ2-1	CASRLTGLSEQFF	TGTGCCAGCAGACTCACAGGGCTGAGTGAGCAGTTCTTC
TRBV18	TRBD2	few	TRBJ2-3	CASSPTGLALSGQGRDTQYF	TGTGCCAGCTCACCGACGGGACTAGCGTTATCAGGACAGGGTCGGGATACGCAGTATTTT
TRBV6-2/TRBV6-3	NA	NA	TRBJ1-1	CASSYIGRGGKAEAFF	TGTGCCAGCAGTTACATCGGGCGGGGAGGAAAGGCTGAAGCTTTCTTT
TRBV7-2	NA	few	TRBJ1-5	CASSQGAQPQHF	TGTGCCAGCAGCCAGGGAGCTCAGCCCCAGCATTTT
TRBV7-9	TRBD2	many	TRBJ2-1	CASSRLAGTSYNEQFF	TGTGCCAGCAGTAGACTAGCGGGGACCTCCTACAATGAGCAGTTCTTC
TRBV20-1	NA	many	TRBJ1-6	CSATPRRSYNSPLHF	TGCAGTGCTACCCCACGCAGGAGCTATAATTCACCCCTCCACTTT
TRBV28	NA	NA	TRBJ1-2	CASSLGTRGGYTF	TGTGCCAGCAGCCTAGGGACCAGGGGTGGCTACACCTTC